Detailed here is one TCR beta chain. Its antigen is not known. This sample stems from a study of cytomegalovirus exposure and HLA in healthy donors. Study-level information: There were approximately 81 million unique TCRs (from HLA-typed donors) in an early data release. Regarding the study as a whole: Cytomegalovirus-associated TCR beta chains were listed, numbering 150 to 200. TCR association rates varied by HLA locus in a later analysis, with DRB1 highest and HLA-C lowest.

PCR employed 60 Vbeta and 13 Jbeta primers. Sequencing used immunoSEQ multiplex PCR; TCRdb keeps in-frame clones, though not all of them. The table lists about 140,000 clones, 80% of them singletons. This CDR3 has 14 residues. CDR1 is LNHNV, CDR2 YYDKDF, per germline (reference sequence). V shed 5 bases and J 8 bases; nucleotides not matched to a gene: 6. Input material: PBMCs. The sequence was obtained from a man in his fifties or sixties in good health and CMV-seronegative. The rearrangement links TRBV15 to TRBJ1-4, with 9 bases identical to TRBD1. The CDR3 loop is CATSFDRGGEKLFF. CDR3 in DNA: TGTGCCACCAGCTTTGACAGGGGGGGGGAAAAACTGTTTTTT.